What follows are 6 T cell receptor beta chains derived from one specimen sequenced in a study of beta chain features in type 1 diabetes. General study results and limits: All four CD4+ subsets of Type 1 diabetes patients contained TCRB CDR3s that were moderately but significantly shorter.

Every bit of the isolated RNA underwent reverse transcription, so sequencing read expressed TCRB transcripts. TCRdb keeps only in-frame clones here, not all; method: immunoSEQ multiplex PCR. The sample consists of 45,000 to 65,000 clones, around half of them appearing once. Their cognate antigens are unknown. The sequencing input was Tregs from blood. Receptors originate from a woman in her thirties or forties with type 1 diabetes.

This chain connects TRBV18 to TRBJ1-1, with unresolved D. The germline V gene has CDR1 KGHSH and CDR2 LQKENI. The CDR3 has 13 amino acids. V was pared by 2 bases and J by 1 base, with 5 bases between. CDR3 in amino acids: CASSPSWNTEAFF. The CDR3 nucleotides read TGTGCCAGCTCACCATCCTGGAACACTGAAGCTTTCTTT.

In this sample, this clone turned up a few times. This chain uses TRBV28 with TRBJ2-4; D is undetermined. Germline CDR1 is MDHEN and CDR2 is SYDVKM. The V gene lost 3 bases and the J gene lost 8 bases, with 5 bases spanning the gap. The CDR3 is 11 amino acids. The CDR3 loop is CASSFRDIQYF. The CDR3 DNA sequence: TGTGCCAGCAGTTTTCGGGACATTCAGTACTTC. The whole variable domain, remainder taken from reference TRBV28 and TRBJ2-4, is DVKVTQSSRYLVKRTGEKVFLECVQDMDHENMFWYRQDPGLGLRLIYFSYDVKMKEKGDIPEGYSVSREKKERFSLILESASTNQTSMYLCASSFRDIQYFGAGTRLSVL.

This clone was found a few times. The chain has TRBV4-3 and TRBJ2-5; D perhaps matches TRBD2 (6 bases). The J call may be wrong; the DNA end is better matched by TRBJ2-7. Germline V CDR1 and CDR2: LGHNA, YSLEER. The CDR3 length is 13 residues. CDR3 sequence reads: CASSQEEGYEQYF. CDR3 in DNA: TGCGCCAGCAGCCAAGAGGAGGGATACGAGCAGTACTTC.

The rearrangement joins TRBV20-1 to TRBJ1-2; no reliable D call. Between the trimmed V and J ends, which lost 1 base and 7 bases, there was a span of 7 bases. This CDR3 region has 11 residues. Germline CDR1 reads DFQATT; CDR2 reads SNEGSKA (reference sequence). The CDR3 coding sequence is TGCAGTGCTAGAGGGGCGGGTGGCTACACCTTC. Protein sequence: CSARGAGGYTF.

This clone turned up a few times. CDR3 in amino acids: CASSYSGGTEAFF. DNA of the CDR3: TGTGCCAGCAGTTACTCAGGGGGCACTGAAGCTTTCTTT. The chain carries TRBV6-5 and TRBJ1-1; tentative D call: TRBD1 (6 bases). The ends were cut back, 0 bases at V and 4 bases at J, with 6 bases in the middle. Germline V CDR1 and CDR2: MNHEY, SVGAGI. The CDR3 runs 13 residues.

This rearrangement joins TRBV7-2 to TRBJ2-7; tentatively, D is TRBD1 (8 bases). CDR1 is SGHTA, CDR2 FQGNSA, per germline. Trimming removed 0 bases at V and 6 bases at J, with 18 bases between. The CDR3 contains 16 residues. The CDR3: CASSLALTGGAGEQYF. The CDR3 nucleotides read TGTGCCAGCAGCTTAGCGCTTACAGGGGGGGCGGGCGAGCAGTACTTC.